Below are 10 T cell receptor beta chains sequenced from a single sample in a study of T cell responses to AZD1222 COVID-19 vaccine (dated by TCRdb to 2020 to 2023). Receptor libraries were prepared by the immunoSEQ multiplex PCR assay. In TCRdb, the immuneACCESS table is reduced to in-frame sequences with V and J assigned. These tables do not hold every clone; where another copy was compared, an unresolved V gene accounts for under half, and the others remain unexplained. This sample comprises 100,000 to 120,000 clones, 89% of them detected only once. In total, the top ten clones hold roughly 45% of the sample. Explained via the paper, the time point label denotes: about 28 days (+/-7) after the second vaccine dose. The source was peripheral blood, collected 28 days after the second AZD1222 dose. These receptors were taken from an adult who received the AZD1222 COVID-19 vaccine.

The V gene is TRBV7-2, the J gene TRBJ2-7, with 8 bases aligning to TRBD2. J was trimmed by 1 base and V by 5 bases; bases with no gene match: 4. From germline, CDR1 is SGHTA and CDR2 FQGNSA. CDR3 length equals 14 residues. The CDR3 loop is CASSPSGGSYEQYF. CDR3 coding DNA: TGTGCCAGCAGCCCCTCGGGGGGGTCCTACGAGCAGTACTTC.

The chain uses TRBV5-1 and TRBJ2-2; 8 nucleotides line up with TRBD2. The V and J ends lost 4 bases and 4 bases, in that order; junction bases with no gene match: 6. The CDR3 has 15 amino acids. Germline CDR1 is SGHRS and CDR2 is YFSETQ. The CDR3: CASSASGSFTGELFF. CDR3 coding DNA: TGCGCCAGCAGCGCGAGCGGGAGTTTCACCGGGGAGCTGTTTTTT.

The chain couples TRBV29-1 to TRBJ2-1; tentatively, D is TRBD2 (6 bases). CDR3 length: 16 residues. The germline V and J ends were trimmed by 4 bases and 0 bases, with 16 bases remaining between them. The V gene's germline CDR1 is SQVTM and CDR2 ANQGSEA. CDR3 amino acids: CSVVPGTDYSYNEQFF. The CDR3 DNA reads as TGCAGCGTTGTTCCCGGGACGGACTACTCCTACAATGAGCAGTTCTTC.

The V and J genes are TRBV7-2 and TRBJ2-1; 10 nucleotides line up with TRBD1. The germline CDR1 and CDR2 sequences are SGHTA and FQGNSA. The CDR3 contains 19 residues. The junction had 18 bases not matched to a gene; V was cut back by 4 bases and J by 6 bases. Written as DNA, the CDR3 is TGTGCCAGCAGCTCCCGAAGGGGCCTCCGGGACAGGGGTGTCAATGAGCAGTTCTTC. Translation: CASSSRRGLRDRGVNEQFF.

Only a few counts were recorded for this clone. The rearrangement joins TRBV19 to TRBJ1-6, with unresolved D. Germline V lookup: CDR1 LNHDA, CDR2 SQIVND (reference sequence). The CDR3 has 14 residues. V was shortened by 7 bases and J by 5 bases, with 12 bases between the two germline ends. The CDR3 sequence: CASTRATDNSPLHF. CDR3 bases: TGTGCCAGTACCCGGGCCACGGATAATTCACCCCTCCACTTT.

The chain combines TRBV27 with TRBJ2-3; tentatively, D is TRBD1 (6 bases). The V and J ends lost 5 bases and 3 bases respectively, with 15 bases between them. This CDR3 comprises 15 residues. Germline values: CDR1 MNHEY, CDR2 SMNVEV (reference sequence). CDR3 in DNA: TGTGCCAGCAGTCCTGGGACAATCGAAACAGATACGCAGTATTTT. It is translated as CASSPGTIETDTQYF.

The chain carries TRBV5-6 and TRBJ2-7; maybe TRBD1 (6 bases). V lost 4 bases to trimming and J lost 5 bases, with 13 bases between them. This CDR3 comprises 13 residues. CDR1 is SGHDT and CDR2 is YYEEEE in the germline V gene. This chain's CDR3 is CASSTGPSDEQYF. DNA for the CDR3: TGTGCCAGCAGCACAGGGCCCTCGGACGAGCAGTACTTC.

This chain joins TRBV4-3 and TRBJ2-1; 10 bases align to TRBD2. The CDR3 is 18 amino acids. Per the germline V gene, CDR1 is LGHNA and CDR2 is YSLEER. V trimming: 5 bases; J trimming: 0 bases; junction bases outside the gene matches: 10. CDR3 in DNA: TGCGCCAGCAGCAGACTAGCGGGCATGCCGTCCTCCTACAATGAGCAGTTCTTC. Residues: CASSRLAGMPSSYNEQFF.

This chain joins TRBV28 and TRBJ2-1, with unresolved D. This CDR3 comprises 13 residues. V dropped 7 bases and J dropped 6 bases, with 13 bases sitting between them. Looked up from germline, CDR1 is MDHEN and CDR2 is SYDVKM. Here the CDR3 DNA reads TGTGCCAGCAACCCCCCCCCGGTCAATGAGCAGTTCTTC. It is translated as CASNPPPVNEQFF.

The chain employs TRBV6-5 and TRBJ2-2; D uncertain. The germline V and J ends were trimmed by 3 bases and 4 bases, with 9 bases remaining between them. This CDR3 is built from 14 residues. The germline V gene encodes CDR1 MNHEY and CDR2 SVGAGI. The CDR3 DNA is TGTGCCAGCAGTTATACCCCGGGCACCGGGGAGCTGTTTTTT. As protein: CASSYTPGTGELFF.